This T cell receptor (beta chain) was sequenced in a study of T cells in Graves' hyperthyroidism and ophthalmopathy. Whole-study findings and limits: Ophthalmopathy was identified by the model a median around 6.9 months ahead of onset.

TCR beta CDR3 regions were amplified from RNA. Using the HTBI primer set, a first-round RT-PCR was run on the TCR CDR3. TCRdb itself ran the multiplex PCR reads through MiXCR, one entry per CDR3 protein. The sample yields 450,000 to 550,000 distinct CDR3 sequences, around a quarter seen once. The CDR3 spans 15 residues. Per germline, CDR1 MDHEN and CDR2 SYDVKM. The ends lost 6 bases at V and 8 bases at J; junction bases unmatched: 8. Comments on this clonotype: Its antigen is as yet unknown.

This chain links TRBV28 with TRBJ1-6; 9 bases agree with TRBD1. This clonotype originated in a woman in her thirties with Graves' ophthalmopathy. The specimen was blood. CDR3: CASRLQGARDSPLHF. The CDR3 coding sequence is TGTGCCAGCAGACTACAGGGGGCGCGGGATTCACCCCTCCACTTT.